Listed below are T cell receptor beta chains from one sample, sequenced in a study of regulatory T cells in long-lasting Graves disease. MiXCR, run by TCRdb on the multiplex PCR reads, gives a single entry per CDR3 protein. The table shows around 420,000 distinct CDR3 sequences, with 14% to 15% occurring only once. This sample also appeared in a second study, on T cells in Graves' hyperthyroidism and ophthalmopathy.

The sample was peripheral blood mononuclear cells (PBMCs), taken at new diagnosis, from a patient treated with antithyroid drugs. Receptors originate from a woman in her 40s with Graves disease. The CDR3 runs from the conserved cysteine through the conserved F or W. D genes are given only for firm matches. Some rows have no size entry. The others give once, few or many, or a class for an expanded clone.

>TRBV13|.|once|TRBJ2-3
CASSLGSIRSTDTQYF
TGTGCCAGCAGCTTGGGGTCGATCCGGAGCACAGATACGCAGTATTTT
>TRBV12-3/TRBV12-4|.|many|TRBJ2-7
CASRPTTTYEQYF
TGTGCCAGCAGACCCACTACCACCTACGAGCAGTACTTC
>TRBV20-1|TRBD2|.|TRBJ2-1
CSARPGLDIGRRSYNEQFF
TGCAGTGCTAGACCGGGACTAGACATCGGGAGGCGCTCCTACAATGAGCAGTTCTTC
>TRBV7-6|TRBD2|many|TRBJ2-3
CASSLGGTSGTDTQYF
TGTGCCAGCAGCCTAGGGGGGACTAGCGGCACAGATACGCAGTATTTT
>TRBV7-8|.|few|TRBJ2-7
CASSQSGTQYEQYF
TGTGCCAGCAGCCAATCCGGGACACAATACGAGCAGTACTTC
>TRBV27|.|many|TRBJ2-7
CASSFGMGAYEQYF
TGTGCCAGCAGTTTTGGAATGGGGGCCTACGAGCAGTACTTC
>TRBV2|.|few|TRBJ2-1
CASSEGVSGYNEQFF
TGTGCCAGCAGTGAAGGGGTAAGCGGTTACAATGAGCAGTTCTTC
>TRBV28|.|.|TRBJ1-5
CASTERGYSNQPQHF
TGTGCCAGCACCGAGCGGGGGTATAGCAATCAGCCCCAGCATTTT
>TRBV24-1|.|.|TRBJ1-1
CATRGSNTEAFF
TGTGCCACCAGAGGCTCGAACACTGAAGCTTTCTTT
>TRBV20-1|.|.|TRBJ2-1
CSVQLAYNEQFF
TGCAGTGTTCAGTTAGCTTACAATGAGCAGTTCTTC
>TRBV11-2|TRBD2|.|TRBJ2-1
CVSSGKTPGPPLGGLAGGEQFF
TGTGTCAGCAGCGGTAAAACCCCGGGCCCCCCGCTAGGTGGCCTAGCGGGGGGTGAGCAGTTCTTC
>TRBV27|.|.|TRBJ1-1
CASREVVANTEAFF
TGTGCCAGCAGAGAGGTGGTAGCGAACACTGAAGCTTTCTTT
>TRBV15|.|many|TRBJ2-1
CATSIQGSLDDEQFF
TGTGCCACCAGCATACAGGGTTCATTGGACGATGAGCAGTTCTTC
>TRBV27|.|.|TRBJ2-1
CASSLTLRAREQFF
TGTGCCAGCAGTTTAACGCTACGGGCCCGCGAGCAGTTCTTC
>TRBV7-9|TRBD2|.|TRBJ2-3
CASSPSAGGPDTQYF
TGTGCCAGCAGCCCCTCAGCGGGAGGGCCAGATACGCAGTATTTT
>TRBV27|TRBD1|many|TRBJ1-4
CASSLIGGATNEKLFF
TGTGCCAGCAGTTTAATAGGGGGCGCAACTAATGAAAAACTGTTTTTT
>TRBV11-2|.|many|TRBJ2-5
CASSLVGGLQETQYF
TGTGCCAGCAGCTTAGTGGGGGGGCTCCAAGAGACCCAGTACTTC
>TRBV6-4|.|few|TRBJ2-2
CASSAGSAGELFF
TGTGCCAGCAGTGCCGGGAGTGCCGGGGAGCTGTTTTTT
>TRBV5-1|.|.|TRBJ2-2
CASKQSGRELFF
TGCGCCAGCAAACAATCGGGCCGGGAGCTGTTTTTT
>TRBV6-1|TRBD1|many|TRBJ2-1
CASIPRGGQGFNEQFF
TGTGCCAGCATCCCCAGGGGGGGACAGGGGTTCAATGAGCAGTTCTTC
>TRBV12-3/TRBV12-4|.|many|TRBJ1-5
CASSGSLQPQHF
TGTGCCAGTTCGGGTTCTTTACAGCCCCAGCATTTT
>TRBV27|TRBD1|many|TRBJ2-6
CASSLSVGTGLPGANVLTF
TGTGCCAGCAGTTTATCGGTCGGGACAGGGTTACCTGGGGCCAACGTCCTGACTTTC
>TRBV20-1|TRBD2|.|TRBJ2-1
CSAILLAGVSNEQFF
TGCAGTGCTATTCTGCTAGCGGGAGTTTCAAATGAGCAGTTCTTC
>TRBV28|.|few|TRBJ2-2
CASSFLSPGELFF
TGTGCCAGCAGTTTTCTTTCCCCCGGGGAGCTGTTTTTT
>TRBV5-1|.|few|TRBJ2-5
CASSLTGGGETQYF
TGTGCCAGCAGTTTAACAGGGGGGGGAGAGACCCAGTACTTC
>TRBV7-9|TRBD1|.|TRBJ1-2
CASSLDRGALDYGYTF
TGTGCCAGCAGCTTAGACAGGGGGGCGTTGGACTATGGCTACACCTTC
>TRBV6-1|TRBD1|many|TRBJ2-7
CASSPTGTGSYEQYF
TGTGCCAGCAGCCCTACCGGGACAGGGTCTTACGAGCAGTACTTC
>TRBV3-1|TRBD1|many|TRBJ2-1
CASSQGLGTGPKGLYNEQFF
TGTGCCAGCAGCCAAGGGCTCGGGACAGGGCCAAAAGGCCTATACAATGAGCAGTTCTTC
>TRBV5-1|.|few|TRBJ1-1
CASSSNMGNWGTEAFF
TGCGCCAGCAGCTCGAACATGGGAAATTGGGGCACTGAAGCTTTCTTT
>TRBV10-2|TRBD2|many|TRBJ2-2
CASSVWRESLLNTGELFF
TGCGCCAGCAGTGTGTGGCGGGAGTCCCTATTGAACACCGGGGAGCTGTTTTTT
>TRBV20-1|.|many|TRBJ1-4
CSARRGTNEKLFF
TGCAGTGCTAGAAGGGGTACCAACGAAAAACTGTTTTTT
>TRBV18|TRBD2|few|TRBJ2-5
CASSPSGGRNRETQYF
TGTGCCAGCTCACCAAGTGGCGGGAGGAATAGGGAGACCCAGTACTTC
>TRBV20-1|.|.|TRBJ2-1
CSARDSRDGNEQFF
TGCAGTGCTAGAGATTCGCGGGACGGCAATGAGCAGTTCTTC
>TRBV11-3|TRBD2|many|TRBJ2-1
CASSPGLALNEQFF
TGTGCCAGCAGCCCGGGACTAGCCCTCAATGAGCAGTTCTTC
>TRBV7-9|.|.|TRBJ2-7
CASSLGWGLAYEQYF
TGTGCCAGCAGCTTAGGCTGGGGTTTAGCCTACGAGCAGTACTTC
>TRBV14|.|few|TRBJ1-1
CASSQWRSRGMNTEAFF
TGTGCCAGCAGCCAATGGAGGTCCAGGGGCATGAACACTGAAGCTTTCTTT
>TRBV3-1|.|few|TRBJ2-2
CASSPETGTGELFF
TGTGCCAGCAGCCCAGAAACGGGCACCGGGGAGCTGTTTTTT
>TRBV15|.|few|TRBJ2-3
CATSRDHFTSTDTQYF
TGTGCCACCAGCAGAGATCACTTTACTAGCACAGATACGCAGTATTTT
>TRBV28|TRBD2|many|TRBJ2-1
CASRQQTSIEGQFF
TGTGCCAGCAGACAACAGACTAGCATCGAGGGGCAGTTCTTC
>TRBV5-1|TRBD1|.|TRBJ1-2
CASSPPRTGEGYTF
TGCGCCAGCAGCCCTCCCCGGACAGGGGAAGGCTACACCTTC
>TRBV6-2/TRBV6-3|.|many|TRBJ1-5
CASSSQTGQPQHF
TGTGCCAGCAGTTCCCAGACTGGGCAGCCCCAGCATTTT
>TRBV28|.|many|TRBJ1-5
CASSWALGGPDQPQHF
TGTGCCAGCAGTTGGGCTCTTGGGGGACCGGATCAGCCCCAGCATTTT
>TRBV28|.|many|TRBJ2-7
CASSPYSYYEQYF
TGTGCCAGCAGCCCTTATTCCTACTACGAGCAGTACTTC
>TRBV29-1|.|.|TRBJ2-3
CSVDGSGGRGAADTQYF
TGCAGCGTTGATGGATCCGGGGGGAGGGGGGCCGCAGATACGCAGTATTTT
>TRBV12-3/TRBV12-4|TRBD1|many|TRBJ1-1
CASSLTGGLTEAFF
TGTGCCAGCAGTTTGACAGGGGGCCTCACTGAAGCTTTCTTT
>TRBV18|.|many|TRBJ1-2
CASSPTTGPAGYTF
TGTGCCAGCTCCCCTACGACTGGGCCAGCTGGCTACACCTTC
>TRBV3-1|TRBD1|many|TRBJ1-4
CASSLRDRGRSEKLFF
TGTGCCAGCAGTCTCCGGGACAGGGGGCGAAGTGAAAAACTGTTTTTT
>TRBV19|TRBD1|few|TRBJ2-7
CASRQGTSAYEQYF
TGTGCCAGCAGACAGGGAACTTCGGCCTACGAGCAGTACTTC
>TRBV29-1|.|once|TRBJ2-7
CSVAWDDYEQYF
TGCAGCGTTGCCTGGGACGATTACGAGCAGTACTTC
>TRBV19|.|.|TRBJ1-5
CASSIESRPSGPQHF
TGTGCCAGTAGTATAGAGAGCAGGCCCTCCGGGCCCCAGCATTTT
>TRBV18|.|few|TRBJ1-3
CASSPPILPSSGNTIYF
TGTGCCAGCTCACCACCGATACTCCCGAGCTCTGGAAACACCATATATTTT
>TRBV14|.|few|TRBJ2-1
CASSLITPEQFF
TGTGCCAGCAGCCTAATTACACCTGAGCAGTTCTTC
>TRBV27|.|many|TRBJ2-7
CASSFGGKLYEQYF
TGTGCCAGCAGTTTCGGAGGGAAACTCTACGAGCAGTACTTC
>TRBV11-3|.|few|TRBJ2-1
CASSPAPHGGGEHEQFF
TGTGCCAGCAGCCCAGCCCCCCATGGCGGAGGGGAGCATGAGCAGTTCTTC
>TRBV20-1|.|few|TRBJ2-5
CSAQETHPPGAQYF
TGCAGTGCCCAAGAAACCCATCCCCCAGGGGCCCAGTACTTC
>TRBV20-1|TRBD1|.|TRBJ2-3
CSAPGTGGTDTQYF
TGCAGTGCTCCCGGGACAGGGGGCACAGATACGCAGTATTTT
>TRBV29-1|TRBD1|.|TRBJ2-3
CSVQGSSTDTQYF
TGCAGCGTACAGGGGTCGAGCACAGATACGCAGTATTTT
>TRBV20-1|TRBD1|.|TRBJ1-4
CSAVQGTNEKLFF
TGCAGTGCTGTACAGGGGACTAATGAAAAACTGTTTTTT
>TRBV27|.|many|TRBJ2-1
CASGTGISYNEQFF
TGTGCCAGCGGAACAGGGATATCCTACAATGAGCAGTTCTTC